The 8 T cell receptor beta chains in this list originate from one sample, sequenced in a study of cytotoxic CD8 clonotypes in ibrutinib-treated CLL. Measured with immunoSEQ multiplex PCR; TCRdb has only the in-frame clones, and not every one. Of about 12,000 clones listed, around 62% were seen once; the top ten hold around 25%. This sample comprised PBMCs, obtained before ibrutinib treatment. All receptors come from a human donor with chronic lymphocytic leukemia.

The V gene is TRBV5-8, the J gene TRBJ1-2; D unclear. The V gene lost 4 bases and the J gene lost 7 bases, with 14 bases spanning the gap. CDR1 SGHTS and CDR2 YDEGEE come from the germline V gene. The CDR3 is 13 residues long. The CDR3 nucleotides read TGTGCCAGCAGCGCCGGGCCGGCCCTTGGCTACACCTTC. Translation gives CASSAGPALGYTF.

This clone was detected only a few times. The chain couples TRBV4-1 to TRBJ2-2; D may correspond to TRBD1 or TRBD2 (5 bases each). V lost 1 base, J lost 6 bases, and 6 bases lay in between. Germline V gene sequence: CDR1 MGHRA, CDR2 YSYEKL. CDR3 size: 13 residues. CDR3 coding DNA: TGCGCCAGCAGCCAAGGGGGACCCGGGGAGCTGTTTTTT. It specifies CASSQGGPGELFF.

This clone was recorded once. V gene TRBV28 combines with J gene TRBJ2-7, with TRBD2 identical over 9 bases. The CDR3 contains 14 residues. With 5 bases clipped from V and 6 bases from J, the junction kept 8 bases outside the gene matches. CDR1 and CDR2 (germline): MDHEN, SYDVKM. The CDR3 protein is CASSKGLAPGEQYF. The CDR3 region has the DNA TGTGCCAGCAGTAAGGGACTAGCTCCAGGCGAGCAGTACTTC.

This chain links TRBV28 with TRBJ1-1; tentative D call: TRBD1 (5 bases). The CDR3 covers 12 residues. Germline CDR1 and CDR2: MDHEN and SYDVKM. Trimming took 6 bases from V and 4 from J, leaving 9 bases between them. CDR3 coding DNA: TGTGCCAGCAGATCAGGGACCACTGAAGCTTTCTTT. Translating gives CASRSGTTEAFF.

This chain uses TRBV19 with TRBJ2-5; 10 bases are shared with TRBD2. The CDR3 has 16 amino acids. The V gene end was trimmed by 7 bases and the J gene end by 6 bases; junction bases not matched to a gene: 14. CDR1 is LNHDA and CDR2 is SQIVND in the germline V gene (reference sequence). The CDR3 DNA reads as TGTGCCAGTAACTCGCTAGCGGGGGCGAACATTAAGACCCAGTACTTC. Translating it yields CASNSLAGANIKTQYF.

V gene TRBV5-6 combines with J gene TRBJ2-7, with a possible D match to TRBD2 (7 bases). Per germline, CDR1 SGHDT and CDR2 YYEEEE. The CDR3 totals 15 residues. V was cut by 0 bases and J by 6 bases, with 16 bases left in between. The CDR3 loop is CASSLGGRQATEQYF. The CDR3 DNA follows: TGTGCCAGCAGCTTGGGCGGGAGACAGGCTACCGAGCAGTACTTC.

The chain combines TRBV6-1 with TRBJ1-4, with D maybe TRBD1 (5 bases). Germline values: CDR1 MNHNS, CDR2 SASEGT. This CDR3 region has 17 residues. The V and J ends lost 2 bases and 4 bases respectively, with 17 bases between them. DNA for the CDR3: TGTGCCAGCAGTGAATCCGGGACTCGTCGAAGTAATGAAAAACTGTTTTTT. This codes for CASSESGTRRSNEKLFF.

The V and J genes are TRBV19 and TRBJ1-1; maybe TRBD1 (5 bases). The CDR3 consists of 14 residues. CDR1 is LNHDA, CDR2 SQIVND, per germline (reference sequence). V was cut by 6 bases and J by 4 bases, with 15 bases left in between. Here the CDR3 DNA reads TGTGCCAGTAGATCAAGGGGCGTAGGCACTGAAGCTTTCTTT. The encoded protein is CASRSRGVGTEAFF.